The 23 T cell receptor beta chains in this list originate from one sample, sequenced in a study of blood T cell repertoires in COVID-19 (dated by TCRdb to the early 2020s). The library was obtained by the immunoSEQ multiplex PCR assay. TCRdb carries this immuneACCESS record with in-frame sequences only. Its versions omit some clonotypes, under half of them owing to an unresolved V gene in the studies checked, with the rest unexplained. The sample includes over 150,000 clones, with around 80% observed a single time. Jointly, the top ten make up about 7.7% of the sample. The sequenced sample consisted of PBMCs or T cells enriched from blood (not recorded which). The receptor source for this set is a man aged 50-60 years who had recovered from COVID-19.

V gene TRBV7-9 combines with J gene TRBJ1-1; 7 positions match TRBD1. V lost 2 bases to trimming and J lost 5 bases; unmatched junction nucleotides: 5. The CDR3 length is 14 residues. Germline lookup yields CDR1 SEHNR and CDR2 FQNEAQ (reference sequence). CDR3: CASSLTTGRTEAFF. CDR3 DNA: TGTGCCAGCAGCTTAACGACAGGGAGAACTGAAGCTTTCTTT.

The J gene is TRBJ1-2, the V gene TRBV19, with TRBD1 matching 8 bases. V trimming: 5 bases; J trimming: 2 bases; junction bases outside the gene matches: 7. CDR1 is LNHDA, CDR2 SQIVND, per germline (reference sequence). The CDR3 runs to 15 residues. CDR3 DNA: TGTGCCAGTAGTTCCGACAGGGGAGCGAACTATGGCTACACCTTC. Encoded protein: CASSSDRGANYGYTF.

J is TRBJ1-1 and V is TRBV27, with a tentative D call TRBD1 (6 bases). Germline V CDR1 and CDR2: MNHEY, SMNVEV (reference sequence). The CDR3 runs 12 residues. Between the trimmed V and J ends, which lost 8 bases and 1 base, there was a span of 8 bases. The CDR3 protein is CASRRGNTEAFF. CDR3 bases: TGTGCCAGCCGCAGGGGGAACACTGAAGCTTTCTTT.

The CDR3 region is CASSFRENYGYTF. The CDR3 bases are TGTGCCAGCAGTTTTAGAGAAAACTATGGCTACACCTTC. The chain carries TRBV6-2 or TRBV6-3 and TRBJ1-2, with D hard to call. Germline CDR1 and CDR2: MNHEY and SVGEGT. V lost 4 bases to trimming and J lost 2 bases, with 8 bases between them. This CDR3 region has 13 residues.

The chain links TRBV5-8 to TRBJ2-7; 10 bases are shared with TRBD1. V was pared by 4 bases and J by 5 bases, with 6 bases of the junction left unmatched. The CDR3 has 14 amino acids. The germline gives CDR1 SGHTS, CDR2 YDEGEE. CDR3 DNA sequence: TGTGCCAGCAGCATGGGACAGGGGAAGAACGAGCAGTACTTC. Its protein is CASSMGQGKNEQYF.

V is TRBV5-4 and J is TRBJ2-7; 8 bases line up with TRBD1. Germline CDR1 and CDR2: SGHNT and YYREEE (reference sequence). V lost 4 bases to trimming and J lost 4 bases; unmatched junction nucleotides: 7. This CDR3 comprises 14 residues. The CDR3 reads CASSAGQGYYEQYF. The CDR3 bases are TGTGCCAGCAGCGCAGGACAGGGTTATTACGAGCAGTACTTC.

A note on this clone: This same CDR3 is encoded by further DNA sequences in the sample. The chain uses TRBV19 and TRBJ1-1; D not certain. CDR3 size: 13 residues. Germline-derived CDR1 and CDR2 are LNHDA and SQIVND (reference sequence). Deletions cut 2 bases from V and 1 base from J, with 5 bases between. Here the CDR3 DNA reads TGTGCCAGTAGTATAAACAGGAACACTGAAGCTTTCTTT. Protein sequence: CASSINRNTEAFF.

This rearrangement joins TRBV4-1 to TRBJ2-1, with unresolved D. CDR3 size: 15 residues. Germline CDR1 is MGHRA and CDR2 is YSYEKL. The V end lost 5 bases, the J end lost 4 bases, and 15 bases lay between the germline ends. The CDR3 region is CASSSRSQVYNEQFF. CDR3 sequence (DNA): TGCGCCAGCAGCAGCCGGAGTCAAGTGTACAATGAGCAGTTCTTC.

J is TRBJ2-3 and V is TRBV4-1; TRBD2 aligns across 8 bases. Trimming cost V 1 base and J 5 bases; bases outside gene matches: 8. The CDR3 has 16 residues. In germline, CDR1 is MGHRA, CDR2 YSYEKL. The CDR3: CASSQVAGGGGDTQYF. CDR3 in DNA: TGCGCCAGCAGCCAAGTTGCGGGGGGAGGGGGAGATACGCAGTATTTT.

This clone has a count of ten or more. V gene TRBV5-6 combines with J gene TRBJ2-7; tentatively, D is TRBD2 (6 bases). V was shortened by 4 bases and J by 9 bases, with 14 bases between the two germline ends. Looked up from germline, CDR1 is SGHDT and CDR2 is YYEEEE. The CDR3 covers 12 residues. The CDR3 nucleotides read TGTGCCAGCAGCCTTGGGCGGGGAACGCAGTACTTC. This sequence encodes CASSLGRGTQYF.

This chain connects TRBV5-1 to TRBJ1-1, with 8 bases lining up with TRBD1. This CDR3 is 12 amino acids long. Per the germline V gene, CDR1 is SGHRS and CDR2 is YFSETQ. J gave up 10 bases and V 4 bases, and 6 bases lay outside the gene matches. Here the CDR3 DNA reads TGCGCCAGCAGCCCGAGGGGGACAGGAGCTTTCTTT. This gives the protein CASSPRGTGAFF.

Here the CDR3 reads CASSPHRLPNTEAFF. CDR3 sequence (DNA): TGTGCCAGCAGCCCTCATAGACTACCGAACACTGAAGCTTTCTTT. The genes are TRBV4-2 and TRBJ1-1; D uncertain. The CDR3 spans 15 residues. Germline V gives CDR1 LGHNA, CDR2 YNFKEQ. The ends were cut back, 4 bases at V and 1 base at J, with 13 bases in the middle.

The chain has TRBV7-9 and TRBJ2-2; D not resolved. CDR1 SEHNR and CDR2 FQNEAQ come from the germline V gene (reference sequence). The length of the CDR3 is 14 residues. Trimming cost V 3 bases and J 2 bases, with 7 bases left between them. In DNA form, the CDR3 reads TGTGCCAGCAGCTTGGCCTCCAACACCGGGGAGCTGTTTTTT. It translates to CASSLASNTGELFF.

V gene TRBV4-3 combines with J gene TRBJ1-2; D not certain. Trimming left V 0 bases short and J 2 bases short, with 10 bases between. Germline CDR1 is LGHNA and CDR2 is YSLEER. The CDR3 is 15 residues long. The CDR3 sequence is CASSQDRSENYGYTF. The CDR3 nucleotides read TGCGCCAGCAGCCAAGATAGGTCGGAGAACTATGGCTACACCTTC.

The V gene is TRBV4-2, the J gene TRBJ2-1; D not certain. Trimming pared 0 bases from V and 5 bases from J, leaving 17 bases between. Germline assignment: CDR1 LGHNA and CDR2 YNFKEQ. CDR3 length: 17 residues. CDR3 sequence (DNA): TGTGCCAGCAGCCAAGATCGTTGGGCCGTAGACCACAATGAGCAGTTCTTC. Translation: CASSQDRWAVDHNEQFF.

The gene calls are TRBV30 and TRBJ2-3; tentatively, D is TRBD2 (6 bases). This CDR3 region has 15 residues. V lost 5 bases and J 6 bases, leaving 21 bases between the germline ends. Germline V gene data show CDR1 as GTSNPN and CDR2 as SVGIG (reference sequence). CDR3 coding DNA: TGTGCCTGGGGAGGGCGAAGGGGCCGAGTGGATACGCAGTATTTT. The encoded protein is CAWGGRRGRVDTQYF.

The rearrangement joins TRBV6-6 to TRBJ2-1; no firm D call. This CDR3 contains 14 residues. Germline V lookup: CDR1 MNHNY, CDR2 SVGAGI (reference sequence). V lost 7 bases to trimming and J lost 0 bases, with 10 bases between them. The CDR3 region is CASKQSSSYNEQFF. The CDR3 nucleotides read TGTGCCAGCAAACAGAGTAGCTCCTACAATGAGCAGTTCTTC.

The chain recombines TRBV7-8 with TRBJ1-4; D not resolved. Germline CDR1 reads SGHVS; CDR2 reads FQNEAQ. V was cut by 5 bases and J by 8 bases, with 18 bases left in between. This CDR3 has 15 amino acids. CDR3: CASSPDGRLGEKLFF. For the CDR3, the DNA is TGTGCCAGCAGCCCTGACGGGAGACTTGGGGAAAAACTGTTTTTT.

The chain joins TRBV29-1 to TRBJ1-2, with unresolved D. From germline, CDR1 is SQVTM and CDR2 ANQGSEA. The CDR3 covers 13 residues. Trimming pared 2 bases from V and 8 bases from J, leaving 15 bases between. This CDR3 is CSVEIGGSRGYTF. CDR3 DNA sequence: TGCAGCGTTGAAATCGGAGGATCTCGGGGCTACACCTTC.

CDR3 protein: CASSPTVYNEQFF. In DNA form, the CDR3 reads TGTGCCAGCAGCCCTACAGTGTACAATGAGCAGTTCTTC. The rearrangement uses TRBV7-9 and TRBJ2-1; unclear D gene. This CDR3 region has 13 residues. Trimming left V 5 bases short and J 4 bases short, with 9 bases between. Per the germline V gene, CDR1 is SEHNR and CDR2 is FQNEAQ (reference sequence).

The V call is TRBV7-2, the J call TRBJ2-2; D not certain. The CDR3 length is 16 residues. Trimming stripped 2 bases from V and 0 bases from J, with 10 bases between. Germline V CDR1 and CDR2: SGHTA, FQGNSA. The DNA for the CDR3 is TGTGCCAGCAGCTTATTACCCACTGCGAACACCGGGGAGCTGTTTTTT. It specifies CASSLLPTANTGELFF.

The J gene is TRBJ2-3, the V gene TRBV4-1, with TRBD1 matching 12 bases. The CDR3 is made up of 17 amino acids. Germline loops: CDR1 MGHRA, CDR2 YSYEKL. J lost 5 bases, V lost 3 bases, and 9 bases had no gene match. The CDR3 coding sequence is TGCGCCAGCAGCCATCCCTCGGGACAGGGGGCAATAGATACGCAGTATTTT. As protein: CASSHPSGQGAIDTQYF.

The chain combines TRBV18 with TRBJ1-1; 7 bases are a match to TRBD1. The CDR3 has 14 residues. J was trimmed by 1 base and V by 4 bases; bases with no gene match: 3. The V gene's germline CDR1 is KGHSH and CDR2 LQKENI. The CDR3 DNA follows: TGTGCCAGCTCACACGGACAGGAGAACACTGAAGCTTTCTTT. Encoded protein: CASSHGQENTEAFF.